This TCR beta chain was recovered during a study of T cell responses to AZD1222 COVID-19 vaccine. This table comes from immunoSEQ multiplex PCR, and its TCRdb copy is limited to in-frame clones, with some not included. The table records roughly 120,000 clones, about 90% of them present only once. The germline CDR1 and CDR2 sequences are KGHDR and SFDVKD. After removal of 0 bases from V and 2 bases from J, the junction contained 8 bases not matched to a gene. This CDR3 spans 18 amino acids. This clone was observed a single time. The sequence came from an adult who received the AZD1222 COVID-19 vaccine. This specimen consisted of peripheral blood, obtained 28 days after the second AZD1222 dose. The chain uses TRBV24-1 and TRBJ2-3, with TRBD2 identical over 9 bases. CDR3 bases: TGTGCCACCAGTGATTTGGGGGAGTCTAGCGGGGTCACAGATACGCAGTATTTT. Translating gives CATSDLGESSGVTDTQYF.